This entry describes one T cell receptor beta chain. Antigen unknown. The source of the sample is a study of cytomegalovirus exposure and HLA in healthy donors. Study observations and caveats: Accurate predictions that matched the HLA-A and HLA-B alleles of most subjects were reportedly made from TCR beta sequences.

Researchers ran the PCR with 60 Vbeta and 13 Jbeta primers. Here immunoSEQ multiplex PCR was the method, and the copy in TCRdb shows in-frame clones only, minus some. The repertoire includes about 180,000 clones, about 80% of them detected once, and approximately 2% sits in the top ten. V lost 3 bases to trimming and J lost 2 bases; unmatched junction nucleotides: 7. The germline CDR1 and CDR2 sequences are SGHNT and YYREEE (reference sequence). CDR3 length equals 15 residues. The origin of this receptor is a woman aged 25 to 39 in good health and CMV-seronegative. The rearrangement links TRBV5-4 to TRBJ2-7; 8 bases align to TRBD2. Sequencing was done on a sample of PBMCs. This CDR3 reads CASSSPPGGAYEQYF. CDR3 nucleotides: TGTGCCAGCAGCTCCCCCCCCGGGGGGGCCTACGAGCAGTACTTC.